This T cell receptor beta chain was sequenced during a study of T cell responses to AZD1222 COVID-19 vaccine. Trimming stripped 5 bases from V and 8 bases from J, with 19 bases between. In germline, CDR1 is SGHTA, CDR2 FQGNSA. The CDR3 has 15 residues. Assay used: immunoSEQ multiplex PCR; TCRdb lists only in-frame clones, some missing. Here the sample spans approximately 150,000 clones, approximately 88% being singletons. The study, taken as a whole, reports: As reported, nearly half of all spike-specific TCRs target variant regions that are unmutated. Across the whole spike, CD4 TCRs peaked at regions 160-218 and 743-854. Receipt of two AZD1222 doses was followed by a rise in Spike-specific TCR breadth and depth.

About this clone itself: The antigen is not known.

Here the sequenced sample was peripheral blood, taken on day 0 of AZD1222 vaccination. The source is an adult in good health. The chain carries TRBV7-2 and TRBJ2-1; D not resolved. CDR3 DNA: TGTGCCAGCAGCCTCAATAGTCCCCGATTCGATGAGCAGTTCTTC. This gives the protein CASSLNSPRFDEQFF.